The 14 T cell receptor beta chains in this list originate from one sample, sequenced in a study of CD8 T cells in ankylosing spondylitis. Study-level findings and limits: Apparently characteristic of ankylosing spondylitis blood was a TCR beta motif (about eight highly homologous variants).

Each CDR3 protein is one row after TCRdb ran MiXCR on the 5' RACE reads. Among 400,000 to 450,000 distinct CDR3 sequences listed, about a sixth were seen once. No antigen is known for these receptors. Sequenced: blood, either unsorted or a sorted T cell fraction (not recorded which). The receptors originated from a male donor with ankylosing spondylitis.

This sequence joins TRBV5-5 and TRBJ2-5; D remains unclear. The germline V gene encodes CDR1 SGHKS and CDR2 YYEKEE (reference sequence). The CDR3 sequence is 16 residues long. Trimming removed 1 base at V and 1 base at J, with 14 bases between. The DNA for the CDR3 is TGTGCCAGCAGCTTGACCCTTATGTCAGCCCAAGAGACCCAGTACTTC. It translates to CASSLTLMSAQETQYF.

Ten or more counts support this clonotype. The chain couples TRBV20-1 to TRBJ2-4; 7 nucleotides match TRBD1. The CDR3 spans 15 residues. V trimming: 2 bases; J trimming: 3 bases; junction bases outside the gene matches: 7. The V gene's germline CDR1 is DFQATT and CDR2 SNEGSKA (reference sequence). The CDR3 here is CSARLYRGGKNIQYF. The CDR3 region has the DNA TGCAGTGCTAGACTTTACAGGGGTGGCAAAAACATTCAGTACTTC.

This clonotype was detected only a few times. The chain carries TRBV2 and TRBJ2-1; D is perhaps TRBD2 (6 bases). The germline V gene has CDR1 SNHLY and CDR2 FYNNEI. The CDR3 consists of 15 residues. V lost 5 bases to trimming and J lost 9 bases, with 20 bases between them. The CDR3 loop is CASSRDSPAGTEQFF. CDR3 bases: TGTGCCAGCAGTAGGGACTCACCCGCAGGGACTGAGCAGTTCTTC.

There are a few counts of this clonotype. This chain uses TRBV4-2 with TRBJ2-3, with 8 positions matching TRBD2. Per germline, CDR1 LGHNA and CDR2 YNFKEQ. This CDR3 is 16 amino acids long. The V and J ends lost 1 base and 3 bases, in that order; junction bases with no gene match: 6. As DNA, the CDR3 is TGTGCCAGCAGCCAAGTTTTTGCGGGAGGAACAGATACGCAGTATTTT. Translation gives CASSQVFAGGTDTQYF.

The CDR3 coding sequence is TGCGCCAGCAGCCAAGATGCCGGACCGCAAGGGCCCCAGCATTTT. Protein sequence: CASSQDAGPQGPQHF. J is TRBJ1-5 and V is TRBV4-1; D remains unclear. Trimming removed 0 bases from V and 9 bases from J, with 15 bases in between. Looked up from germline, CDR1 is MGHRA and CDR2 is YSYEKL. The CDR3 covers 15 residues.

This chain uses TRBV5-1 with TRBJ2-1, with 9 positions matching TRBD2. Trimming took 8 bases from V and 3 from J; bases not matched to a gene: 6. Germline V gene data show CDR1 as SGHRS and CDR2 as YFSETQ. The CDR3 contains 14 residues. CDR3 nucleotides: TGCGCCAGTCGGAGAGCGGGGGGCTACAATGAGCAGTTCTTC. It yields the protein CASRRAGGYNEQFF.

This clonotype was picked up many times. The gene calls are TRBV5-1 and TRBJ2-5; D unclear. This CDR3 spans 13 amino acids. The germline V gene encodes CDR1 SGHRS and CDR2 YFSETQ. V was trimmed by 4 bases and J by 3 bases, leaving 10 bases between them. CDR3 sequence reads: CASSPLWEETQYF. CDR3 DNA sequence: TGCGCCAGCAGCCCACTGTGGGAAGAGACCCAGTACTTC.

This chain connects TRBV12-3 or TRBV12-4 to TRBJ1-5, with a tentative D call TRBD1 (6 bases). CDR3 length: 15 residues. Trimming left V 6 bases short and J 3 bases short, with 15 bases between. CDR3 DNA: TGTGCCAGCAGGGAAGGACAGATTCACAATCAGCCCCAGCATTTT. It encodes CASREGQIHNQPQHF.

This clonotype showed up just a few times. V gene TRBV20-1 combines with J gene TRBJ1-2; a possible D gene is TRBD1 (5 bases). Trimming cost V 6 bases and J 5 bases, with 19 bases left between them. The CDR3 has 14 residues. CDR1 is DFQATT and CDR2 is SNEGSKA in the germline V gene (reference sequence). The DNA of the CDR3 is TGCAGTGCCTCCCCCGGCAGCGACAGTTATGGCTACACCTTC. Protein product: CSASPGSDSYGYTF.

This clonotype occurred a few times. V is TRBV6-5 and J is TRBJ1-5, with a tentative D call TRBD1 (5 bases). Trimming left V 4 bases short and J 5 bases short, with 12 bases between. Germline V gene sequence: CDR1 MNHEY, CDR2 SVGAGI. The CDR3 loop spans 14 amino acids. The DNA for the CDR3 is TGTGCCAGCAGTTCACAGGCCGGTTATCAGCCCCAGCATTTT. This gives the protein CASSSQAGYQPQHF.

This clonotype was seen more than once but under ten times. This chain joins TRBV27 and TRBJ2-7; no reliable D call. The CDR3 extends over 14 amino acids. The V and J ends lost 7 bases and 2 bases respectively, with 15 bases between them. In germline, CDR1 is MNHEY, CDR2 SMNVEV (reference sequence). The CDR3 DNA reads TGTGCCAGCATTAGGCTCATAGGGACCTACGAGCAGTACTTC. Its protein product is CASIRLIGTYEQYF.

The chain is built from TRBV5-6 and TRBJ2-6; TRBD1 matches 8 bases. V was clipped by 4 bases and J by 2 bases; unmatched bases: 8. This CDR3 comprises 17 residues. Germline CDR1 is SGHDT and CDR2 is YYEEEE. This chain's CDR3 is CASSLGQGAPGANVLTF. The CDR3, as DNA: TGTGCCAGCAGCCTAGGACAGGGCGCCCCTGGGGCCAACGTCCTGACTTTC.

The chain employs TRBV19 and TRBJ2-2, with TRBD1 identical over 10 bases. Per germline, CDR1 LNHDA and CDR2 SQIVND (reference sequence). CDR3 length equals 15 residues. The trim removed 6 bases at V and 5 bases at J, leaving 6 bases unmatched. The CDR3 region is CASSHRTGGTGELFF. In DNA form, the CDR3 reads TGTGCCAGTAGCCATCGGACAGGGGGGACCGGGGAGCTGTTTTTT.

The chain recombines TRBV4-2 with TRBJ2-2; 8 bases align to TRBD2. The CDR3 loop spans 17 amino acids. V dropped 0 bases and J dropped 7; count of bases not matched to a gene: 10. Germline V CDR1 and CDR2: LGHNA, YNFKEQ. This CDR3 reads CASSQDPTGGPIGELFF. The CDR3, as DNA: TGTGCCAGCAGCCAAGACCCAACGGGAGGGCCAATCGGGGAGCTGTTTTTT.